The 14 T cell receptor beta chains below were found in one sample sequenced in a study of early T cells in non-severe SARS-CoV-2 infection. From the 5' RACE reads, TCRdb called clonotypes with MiXCR, one entry per CDR3 protein. The sample has some 89,000 distinct CDR3 sequences, roughly 9.6% seen once. The sequenced sample was whole blood, obtained at baseline. The source of these receptors is an adult who was a healthcare worker with PCR-confirmed SARS-CoV-2 infection or an uninfected control (not recorded which).

The V and J genes are TRBV6-1 and TRBJ2-4; a weak D match, TRBD2 (6 bases). CDR1 and CDR2 (germline): MNHNS, SASEGT. Trimming took off 7 bases at V and 6 bases at J, with 19 bases between the two ends. CDR3 length: 15 amino acids. The CDR3 reads CASTKERGLVNIQYF. The CDR3 DNA reads TGTGCCAGCACCAAAGAACGGGGGTTGGTAAACATTCAGTACTTC.

V is TRBV7-9 and J is TRBJ2-7; 7 bases line up with TRBD1. V shed 4 bases and J 6 bases; nucleotides not matched to a gene: 9. Germline V gene lookup returns CDR1 SEHNR and CDR2 FQNEAQ (reference sequence). CDR3 length: 14 residues. CDR3: CASSSTEGASEQYF. DNA of the CDR3: TGTGCCAGCAGCTCAACCGAGGGGGCAAGCGAGCAGTACTTC.

The sample holds many counts of this clonotype. The chain is built from TRBV11-2 and TRBJ1-3; no clear D. This CDR3 comprises 16 residues. Trimming shortened V by 3 bases and J by 0 bases, and 12 bases separated the two germline ends. The germline CDR1 and CDR2 sequences are SGHAT and FQNNGV. The CDR3 DNA sequence: TGTGCCAGCAGCTTTTCTCAGGTCTCCTCTGGAAACACCATATATTTT. It codes for CASSFSQVSSGNTIYF.

This clonotype has only a few counts. The CDR3 here is CASSQLFPAWELFF. The CDR3 DNA is TGTGCCAGCAGCCAACTCTTTCCTGCCTGGGAGCTGTTTTTT. This chain links TRBV3-1 with TRBJ2-2; D not resolved. Trimming pared 2 bases from V and 9 bases from J, leaving 13 bases between. Germline values: CDR1 LGHDT, CDR2 YNNKEL (reference sequence). There are 14 residues in the CDR3.

This clonotype was seen ten or more times. The genes are TRBV27 and TRBJ2-3, with 8 bases matching TRBD2. The CDR3 runs to 18 residues. The junction had 12 bases not matched to a gene; V was cut back by 1 base and J by 3 bases. Germline loops: CDR1 MNHEY, CDR2 SMNVEV (reference sequence). Written as DNA, the CDR3 is TGTGCCAGCAGTTTATTCGCTCGGGGCGGGGGGAGGACAGATACGCAGTATTTT. Translation gives CASSLFARGGGRTDTQYF.

The J gene is TRBJ2-3, the V gene TRBV27; D might be TRBD1 (6 bases). V was trimmed by 6 bases and J by 6 bases, leaving 10 bases between them. Germline loops: CDR1 MNHEY, CDR2 SMNVEV (reference sequence). The CDR3 covers 12 residues. The CDR3 spells CASRGTTDTQYF. The CDR3 DNA sequence: TGTGCCAGCAGGGGGACAACGGATACGCAGTATTTT.

V gene TRBV29-1 combines with J gene TRBJ2-7; either TRBD1 or TRBD2 may supply D (5 bases each). The V and J ends lost 6 bases and 1 base respectively, with 13 bases between them. This CDR3 region has 13 residues. From germline, CDR1 is SQVTM and CDR2 ANQGSEA. The CDR3 region is CSVTGTESYEQYF. The CDR3 DNA is TGCAGCGTGACCGGGACGGAGTCCTACGAGCAGTACTTC.

This clonotype was observed a few times. This rearrangement joins TRBV7-9 to TRBJ2-7, with 13 bases that match TRBD2. Germline CDR1 reads SEHNR; CDR2 reads FQNEAQ (reference sequence). This CDR3 has 15 amino acids. Trimming at V came to 4 bases and at J to 5 bases, leaving 5 bases not matched to a gene. In DNA, the CDR3 is TGTGCCAGCAGCTCGACTAGCGGGGGGCTGCACGAGCAGTACTTC. This codes for CASSSTSGGLHEQYF.

This CDR3 is CASSDTGTGVAKNIQYF. CDR3 coding DNA: TGTGCCAGCAGTGACACCGGGACAGGGGTAGCCAAAAACATTCAGTACTTC. This chain links TRBV28 with TRBJ2-4; 10 bases are a match to TRBD1. The CDR3 is 17 amino acids. Germline values: CDR1 MDHEN, CDR2 SYDVKM. J was trimmed by 0 bases and V by 5 bases; bases with no gene match: 7.

Comment on this clonotype: This sequence may be a read error, since a much larger clone differs from it by one base. The CDR3 reads CACRFERADTQYF. As DNA, the CDR3 is TGTGCCTGCAGATTCGAAAGGGCAGATACGCAGTATTTT. The chain links TRBV3-1 to TRBJ2-3; D gene uncertain. In germline, CDR1 is LGHDT, CDR2 YNNKEL (reference sequence). CDR3 length: 13 amino acids.

This clonotype was counted between two and nine times. This rearrangement joins TRBV6-6 to TRBJ1-5; D gene uncertain. Germline-derived CDR1 and CDR2 are MNHNY and SVGAGI (reference sequence). This CDR3 has 16 amino acids. Trimming left V 8 bases short and J 2 bases short, with 19 bases between. In nucleotides, the CDR3 is TGTGCCAGCTTACTAAAAGGGAGGGTGGGCAATCAGCCCCAGCATTTT. Protein product: CASLLKGRVGNQPQHF.

The rearrangement uses TRBV19 and TRBJ1-2; perhaps TRBD1 as D (5 bases). The length of the CDR3 is 17 residues. Trimming took 2 bases from V and 1 from J, leaving 17 bases between them. The germline CDR1 and CDR2 sequences are LNHDA and SQIVND (reference sequence). This CDR3 is CASSIRGRMAFNYGYTF. The CDR3 DNA sequence: TGTGCCAGTAGTATAAGGGGACGGATGGCTTTTAACTATGGCTACACCTTC.

This clonotype was observed at least ten times. The rearrangement joins TRBV27 to TRBJ1-4; possible D gene TRBD1, 5 bases. The CDR3 consists of 14 residues. CDR1 MNHEY and CDR2 SMNVEV come from the germline V gene (reference sequence). V lost 0 bases, J lost 5 bases, and 7 bases lay in between. CDR3 residues: CASSLSGENEKLFF. In DNA, the CDR3 is TGTGCCAGCAGTTTATCAGGGGAGAATGAAAAACTGTTTTTT.

This clonotype was found many times. This rearrangement joins TRBV18 to TRBJ2-5; D unresolved. The V and J ends lost 3 bases and 5 bases respectively, with 10 bases between them. In germline, CDR1 is KGHSH, CDR2 LQKENI. The CDR3 consists of 13 residues. In DNA, the CDR3 is TGTGCCAGCTCACCGATGGTGGGTGAGACCCAGTACTTC. Its protein is CASSPMVGETQYF.